The 26 T cell receptor beta chains presented below share a single source sample, sequenced in a study of shared clonotypes between healthy human individuals. This table comes from immunoSEQ multiplex PCR, and its TCRdb copy is limited to in-frame clones, with some not included. The data contain over a million clones, around 82% of them singletons. What was sequenced was memory CD4+ T cells from PBMCs. This sample's subset: CD45RA-negative fraction. The receptors shown here come from a man in his late teens or twenties in good health. Some clones in this sample may be carry-over from other donors' samples.

The chain combines TRBV27 with TRBJ1-2, with TRBD1 matching over 8 bases. Trimming took 6 bases from V and 8 from J; bases not matched to a gene: 8. The CDR3 totals 13 residues. Germline V lookup: CDR1 MNHEY, CDR2 SMNVEV (reference sequence). The CDR3 sequence is CASSSTGGGGYTF. The CDR3 DNA is TGTGCCAGCAGCTCAACAGGGGGAGGGGGCTACACCTTC.

The sample holds one count of this clone. The chain employs TRBV7-9 and TRBJ1-6, with D unresolved. Germline V gene lookup returns CDR1 SEHNR and CDR2 FQNEAQ (reference sequence). The CDR3 runs 13 residues. Trimming left V 5 bases short and J 8 bases short, with 10 bases between. The CDR3 DNA reads TGTGCCAGCAGCCCCGACCCGTATTCACCCCTCCACTTT. Protein: CASSPDPYSPLHF.

The V call is TRBV5-1, the J call TRBJ2-1; 12 bases agree with TRBD2. J lost 4 bases, V lost 4 bases, and 6 bases had no gene match. The CDR3 is made up of 16 amino acids. The germline V gene has CDR1 SGHRS and CDR2 YFSETQ. CDR3: CASSRITSGRYNEQFF. The CDR3 DNA follows: TGCGCCAGCAGCCGAATAACTAGCGGGAGGTACAATGAGCAGTTCTTC.

The chain joins TRBV6-5 to TRBJ2-5, with D perhaps matching TRBD1 or TRBD2 (5 bases each). Trimming pared 7 bases from V and 1 base from J, leaving 16 bases between. There are 15 residues in the CDR3. Germline V gives CDR1 MNHEY, CDR2 SVGAGI. The CDR3, as DNA: TGTGCCAGCACAGATTTCCGGGACCCCCAAGAGACCCAGTACTTC. It codes for CASTDFRDPQETQYF.

CDR3 bases: TGTGCCAGCAGCACCCGGACAGGGAGTTACGAGCAGTACTTC. Its translation is CASSTRTGSYEQYF. The V call is TRBV7-2, the J call TRBJ2-7; 8 bases match TRBD1. The V gene end was trimmed by 5 bases and the J gene end by 4 bases; junction bases not matched to a gene: 7. The CDR3 runs 14 residues. CDR1 is SGHTA, CDR2 FQGNSA, per germline.

V and J are TRBV28 and TRBJ1-3; 7 nucleotides line up with TRBD1. The CDR3 is 15 amino acids. Per the germline V gene, CDR1 is MDHEN and CDR2 is SYDVKM. Trimming took 8 bases from V and 1 from J; bases not matched to a gene: 8. The CDR3 loop is CASLSTGRSGNTIYF. The CDR3 DNA is TGTGCCAGCCTTTCGACAGGGCGGTCTGGAAACACCATATATTTT.

The genes are TRBV30 and TRBJ2-3, with 14 positions matching TRBD2. Germline values: CDR1 GTSNPN, CDR2 SVGIG (reference sequence). V shed 4 bases and J 8 bases; nucleotides not matched to a gene: 5. This CDR3 comprises 14 residues. CDR3 in amino acids: CAWNHGTSGSTQYF. CDR3 DNA: TGTGCCTGGAACCATGGGACTAGCGGGAGTACGCAGTATTTT.

This chain links TRBV6-1 with TRBJ1-5; D unresolved. CDR1 is MNHNS and CDR2 is SASEGT in the germline V gene. This CDR3 is 15 amino acids long. The V end lost 6 bases, the J end lost 0 bases, and 12 bases lay between the germline ends. CDR3 in amino acids: CASSWSGNSNQPQHF. CDR3 nucleotide sequence: TGTGCCAGCAGCTGGTCAGGCAATAGCAATCAGCCCCAGCATTTT.

This chain uses TRBV5-1 with TRBJ2-7, with 8 bases fitting TRBD1. The CDR3 sequence is 15 residues long. Germline lookup yields CDR1 SGHRS and CDR2 YFSETQ. J gave up 0 bases and V 4 bases, and 6 bases lay outside the gene matches. CDR3 region: CASSRGQVPSYEQYF. DNA for the CDR3: TGCGCCAGCAGCAGGGGACAGGTTCCCTCCTACGAGCAGTACTTC.

V and J are TRBV5-5 and TRBJ1-4, with TRBD1 as a possible D gene (5 bases). Deletions cut 4 bases from V and 0 bases from J, with 16 bases between. The CDR3 consists of 17 residues. The germline V gene has CDR1 SGHKS and CDR2 YYEKEE (reference sequence). The CDR3 region has the DNA TGTGCCAGCAGCAGGAAGGGGACGGCTGCAACTAATGAAAAACTGTTTTTT. Protein sequence: CASSRKGTAATNEKLFF.

The CDR3, as DNA: TGTGCCTGGAGTATATTCAGGGCCGCCGGAAGGGGCTACACCTTC. Its protein product is CAWSIFRAAGRGYTF. The chain combines TRBV30 with TRBJ1-2; possibly TRBD1 for D (5 bases). V shed 2 bases and J shed 8 bases, with 21 bases lying between them. Looked up from germline, CDR1 is GTSNPN and CDR2 is SVGIG (reference sequence). This CDR3 is 15 amino acids long.

This clone was seen a handful of times. This chain uses TRBV2 with TRBJ2-1; D not certain. V lost 5 bases and J lost 9, with 5 bases in between. The CDR3 is 10 residues long. CDR1 and CDR2 from the germline V gene are SNHLY and FYNNEI. CDR3 sequence: CASSNSEQFF. The CDR3 DNA follows: TGTGCCAGCAGTAACAGTGAGCAGTTCTTC.

The chain's CDR3 is CASSYSIARGFSGYTF. CDR3 DNA: TGTGCCAGCAGTTACTCGATCGCCAGGGGCTTCTCTGGCTACACCTTC. V and J are TRBV6-6 and TRBJ1-2, with a weak D call TRBD1 (6 bases). This CDR3 has 16 residues. CDR1 MNHNY and CDR2 SVGAGI come from the germline V gene (reference sequence). Trimming pared 0 bases from V and 7 bases from J, leaving 18 bases between.

The J gene is TRBJ1-2, the V gene TRBV6-5; possible D gene TRBD1, 6 bases. This CDR3 has 13 amino acids. The germline V and J ends were trimmed by 4 bases and 8 bases, with 14 bases remaining between them. The germline V gene encodes CDR1 MNHEY and CDR2 SVGAGI. CDR3 in DNA: TGTGCCAGCAGTTCTCCTGGGGGGCGAGGCTACACCTTC. Residues: CASSSPGGRGYTF.

This clone was recorded only once. J is TRBJ2-5 and V is TRBV15; 10 bases are shared with TRBD2. Germline trimming cut 5 bases from V and 6 bases from J; bases unmatched to any gene: 6. This CDR3 is built from 14 residues. The V gene's germline CDR1 is LNHNV and CDR2 YYDKDF (reference sequence). Here the CDR3 reads CATSRLAGGKTQYF. The CDR3 DNA reads as TGTGCCACCAGCCGACTAGCGGGTGGTAAGACCCAGTACTTC.

As for this clone: Within the sample, other DNA sequences also encode this same CDR3. This chain's CDR3 is CASSGGRDYGYTF. CDR3 DNA: TGTGCCAGCAGTGGGGGGCGCGACTATGGCTACACCTTC. The chain joins TRBV2 to TRBJ1-2; D might be TRBD1 (6 bases). Trimming shortened V by 4 bases and J by 3 bases, and 9 bases separated the two germline ends. The CDR3 has 13 residues. The germline CDR1 and CDR2 sequences are SNHLY and FYNNEI. Together with reference TRBV2 and TRBJ1-2, the CDR3 gives the full variable domain: EPEVTQTPSHQVTQMGQEVILRCVPISNHLYFYWYRQILGQKVEFLVSFYNNEISEKSEIFDDQFSVERPDGSNFTLKIRSTKLEDSAMYFCASSGGRDYGYTFGSGTRLTVV.

The gene calls are TRBV5-1 and TRBJ2-3, with 8 bases aligning to TRBD1. V shed 0 bases, J shed 1 base, and the junction held 7 bases outside the gene matches. The germline V gene encodes CDR1 SGHRS and CDR2 YFSETQ. This CDR3 has 17 residues. The CDR3, as DNA: TGCGCCAGCAGCTTGGCCGGACAGGGACGGGGCACAGATACGCAGTATTTT. Residues: CASSLAGQGRGTDTQYF.

The genes are TRBV30 and TRBJ1-1; D gene uncertain. The V gene lost 2 bases and the J gene lost 12 bases, with 16 bases spanning the gap. The length of the CDR3 is 12 residues. CDR1 and CDR2 (germline): GTSNPN, SVGIG (reference sequence). CDR3 sequence: CAWSLGIKVPFF. For the CDR3, the DNA is TGTGCCTGGAGTTTGGGGATCAAGGTACCTTTCTTT.

V is TRBV6-6 and J is TRBJ1-2; no clear D gene. Looked up from germline, CDR1 is MNHNY and CDR2 is SVGAGI (reference sequence). The V and J ends lost 4 bases and 4 bases respectively, with 10 bases between them. CDR3 length: 13 residues. The CDR3 is CASSLTPSYGYTF. The CDR3 nucleotides read TGTGCCAGCAGTTTAACTCCTAGCTATGGCTACACCTTC.

The rearrangement joins TRBV11-3 to TRBJ2-5; D unclear. Trimming pared 0 bases from V and 4 bases from J, leaving 3 bases between. The germline V gene encodes CDR1 SGHNT and CDR2 YENEEA. The CDR3 consists of 12 residues. CDR3 protein: CASSLDGETQYF. CDR3 DNA sequence: TGTGCCAGCAGCTTAGATGGAGAGACCCAGTACTTC. The full variable domain, in which reference TRBV11-3 and TRBJ2-5 provide the parts outside the CDR3, is EAGVVQSPRYKIIEKKQPVAFWCNPISGHNTLYWYLQNLGQGPELLIRYENEEAVDDSQLPKDRFSAERLKGVDSTLKIQPAELGDSAVYLCASSLDGETQYFGPGTRLLVL.

This clone was seen a single time. This sequence joins TRBV7-2 and TRBJ1-2; D remains ambiguous. This CDR3 spans 15 amino acids. Germline CDR1 and CDR2: SGHTA and FQGNSA. V shed 1 base and J shed 5 bases, with 14 bases lying between them. The CDR3: CASSLEAQPGYGYTF. The CDR3 DNA follows: TGTGCCAGCAGCTTAGAGGCCCAGCCCGGTTATGGCTACACCTTC.

The chain couples TRBV30 to TRBJ1-2; D remains unclear. CDR1 is GTSNPN, CDR2 SVGIG, per germline (reference sequence). The CDR3 consists of 11 residues. V lost 0 bases and J lost 6, with 5 bases in between. CDR3 protein: CAWSVIDGYTF. The CDR3 DNA is TGTGCCTGGAGTGTAATTGATGGCTACACCTTC.

V and J are TRBV30 and TRBJ1-1; D is perhaps TRBD1 (5 bases). This CDR3 is built from 15 residues. Trimming took 0 bases from V and 5 from J, leaving 16 bases between them. The V gene's germline CDR1 is GTSNPN and CDR2 SVGIG (reference sequence). DNA for the CDR3: TGTGCCTGGAGTGTATTGCAGGGACTTAGGACTGAAGCTTTCTTT. This translates into CAWSVLQGLRTEAFF.

The chain carries TRBV5-1 and TRBJ2-1; D is possibly TRBD2 (6 bases). CDR1 SGHRS and CDR2 YFSETQ come from the germline V gene. V lost 3 bases, J lost 9 bases, and 16 bases lay in between. This CDR3 comprises 14 residues. Written as DNA, the CDR3 is TGCGCCAGCAGCTCGAGACTAGGTAAGGTTGAGCAGTTCTTC. Protein: CASSSRLGKVEQFF.

This clone showed up just a few times. The chain has TRBV28 and TRBJ1-4; no firm D call. Trimming took 3 bases from V and 0 from J, leaving 11 bases between them. In germline, CDR1 is MDHEN, CDR2 SYDVKM. The CDR3 is made up of 16 amino acids. CDR3 loop: CASSLFTAATNEKLFF. The CDR3 coding sequence is TGTGCCAGCAGTTTGTTCACGGCAGCAACTAATGAAAAACTGTTTTTT.

The rearrangement uses TRBV18 and TRBJ2-5; 7 bases are shared with TRBD1. From germline, CDR1 is KGHSH and CDR2 LQKENI. This CDR3 region has 15 residues. V gave up 5 bases and J gave up 11 bases; unmatched junction bases: 17. CDR3 coding DNA: TGTGCCAGCTCAACTTCACAGGGGCCCTCCTATGAGCAGTACTTC. Translating it yields CASSTSQGPSYEQYF.